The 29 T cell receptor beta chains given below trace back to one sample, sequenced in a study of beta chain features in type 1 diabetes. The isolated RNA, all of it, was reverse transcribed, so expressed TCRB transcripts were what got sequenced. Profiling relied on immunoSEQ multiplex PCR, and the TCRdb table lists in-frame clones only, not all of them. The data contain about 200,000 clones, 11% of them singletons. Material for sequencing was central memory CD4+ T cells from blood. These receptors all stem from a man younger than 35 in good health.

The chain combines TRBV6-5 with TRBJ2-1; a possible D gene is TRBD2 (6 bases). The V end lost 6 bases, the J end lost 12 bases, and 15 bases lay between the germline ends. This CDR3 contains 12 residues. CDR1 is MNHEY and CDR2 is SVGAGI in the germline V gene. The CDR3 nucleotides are TGTGCCAGCAGAAGGGCGGGAACCGGGCAGTTCTTC. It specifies CASRRAGTGQFF.

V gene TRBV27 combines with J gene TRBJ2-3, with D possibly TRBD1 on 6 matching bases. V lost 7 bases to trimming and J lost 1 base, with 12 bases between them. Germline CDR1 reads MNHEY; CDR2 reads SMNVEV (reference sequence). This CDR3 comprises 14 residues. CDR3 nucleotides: TGTGCCAGCATTAGCAGGGGCCGCACAGATACGCAGTATTTT. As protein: CASISRGRTDTQYF.

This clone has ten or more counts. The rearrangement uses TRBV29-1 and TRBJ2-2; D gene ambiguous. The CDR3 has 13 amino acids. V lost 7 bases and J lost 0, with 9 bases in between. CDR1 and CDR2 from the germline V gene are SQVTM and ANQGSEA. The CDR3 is CSGGSANTGELFF. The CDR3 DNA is TGCAGCGGTGGGTCTGCGAACACCGGGGAGCTGTTTTTT.

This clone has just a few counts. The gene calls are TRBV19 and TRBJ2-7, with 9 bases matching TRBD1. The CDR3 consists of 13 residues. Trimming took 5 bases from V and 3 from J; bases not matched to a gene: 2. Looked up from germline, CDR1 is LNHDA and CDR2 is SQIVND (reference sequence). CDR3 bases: TGTGCCAGTAGTCGGACAGGGGACTACGAGCAGTACTTC. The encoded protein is CASSRTGDYEQYF. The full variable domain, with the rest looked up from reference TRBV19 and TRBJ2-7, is DGGITQSPKYLFRKEGQNVTLSCEQNLNHDAMYWYRQDPGQGLRLIYYSQIVNDFQKGDIAEGYSVSREKKESFPLTVTSAQKNPTAFYLCASSRTGDYEQYFGPGTRLTVT.

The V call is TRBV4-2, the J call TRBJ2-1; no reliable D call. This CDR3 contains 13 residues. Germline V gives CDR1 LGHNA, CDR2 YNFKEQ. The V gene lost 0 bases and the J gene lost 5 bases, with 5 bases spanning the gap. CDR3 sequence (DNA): TGTGCCAGCAGCCAAGAGTACGACAATGAGCAGTTCTTC. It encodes CASSQEYDNEQFF.

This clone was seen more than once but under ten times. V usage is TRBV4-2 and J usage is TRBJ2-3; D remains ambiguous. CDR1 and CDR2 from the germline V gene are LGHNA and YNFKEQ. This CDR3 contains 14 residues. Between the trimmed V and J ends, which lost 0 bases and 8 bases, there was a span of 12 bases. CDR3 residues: CASSQEARLGTQYF. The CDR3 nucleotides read TGTGCCAGCAGCCAAGAAGCGAGGCTGGGTACGCAGTATTTT.

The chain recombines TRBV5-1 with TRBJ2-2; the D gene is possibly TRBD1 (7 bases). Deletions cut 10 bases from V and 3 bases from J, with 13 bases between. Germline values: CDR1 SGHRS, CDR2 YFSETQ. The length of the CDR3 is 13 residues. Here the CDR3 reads CAAGGRDTGELFF. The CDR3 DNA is TGCGCCGCAGGGGGGCGCGACACCGGGGAGCTGTTTTTT.

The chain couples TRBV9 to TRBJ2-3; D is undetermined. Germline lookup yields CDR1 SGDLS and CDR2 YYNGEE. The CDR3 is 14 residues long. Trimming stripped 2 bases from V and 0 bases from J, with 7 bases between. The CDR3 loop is CASSVQQSTDTQYF. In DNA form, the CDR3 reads TGTGCCAGCAGCGTCCAGCAAAGCACAGATACGCAGTATTTT.

The DNA of the CDR3 is TGTGCCAGCAGTGACTCGGGACAGGACTATCAGCCCCAGCATTTT. Its protein is CASSDSGQDYQPQHF. This chain connects TRBV2 to TRBJ1-5; TRBD1 agrees at 8 bases. The V segment lost 3 bases and the J segment 5 bases; nucleotides outside the gene matches: 6. Germline V CDR1 and CDR2: SNHLY, FYNNEI. The CDR3 is made up of 15 amino acids.

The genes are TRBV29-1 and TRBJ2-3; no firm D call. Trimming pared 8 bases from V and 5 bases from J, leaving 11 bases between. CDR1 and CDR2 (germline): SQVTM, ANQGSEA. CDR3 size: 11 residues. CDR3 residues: CSSLGGDTQYF. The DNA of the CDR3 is TGCAGCTCACTCGGCGGAGATACGCAGTATTTT.

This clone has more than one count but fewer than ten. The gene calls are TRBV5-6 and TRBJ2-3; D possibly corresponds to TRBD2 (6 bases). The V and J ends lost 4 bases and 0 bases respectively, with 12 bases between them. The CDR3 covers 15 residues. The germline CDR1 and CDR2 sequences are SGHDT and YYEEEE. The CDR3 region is CASSPIGGSTDTQYF. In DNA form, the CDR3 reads TGTGCCAGCAGCCCAATAGGAGGGAGCACAGATACGCAGTATTTT.

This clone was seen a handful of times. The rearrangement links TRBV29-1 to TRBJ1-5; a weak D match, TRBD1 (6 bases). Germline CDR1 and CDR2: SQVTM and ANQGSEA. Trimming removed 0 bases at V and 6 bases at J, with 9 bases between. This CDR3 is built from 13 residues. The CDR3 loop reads CSVEDRGGQPQHF. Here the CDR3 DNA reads TGCAGCGTTGAAGACAGGGGAGGTCAGCCCCAGCATTTT.

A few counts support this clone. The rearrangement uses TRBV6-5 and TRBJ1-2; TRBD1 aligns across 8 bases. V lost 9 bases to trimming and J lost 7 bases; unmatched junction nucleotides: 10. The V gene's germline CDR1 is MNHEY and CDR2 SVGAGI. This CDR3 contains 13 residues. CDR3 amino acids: CASRTGNSLGYTF. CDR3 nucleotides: TGTGCCAGTAGGACAGGGAATTCTCTTGGCTACACCTTC.

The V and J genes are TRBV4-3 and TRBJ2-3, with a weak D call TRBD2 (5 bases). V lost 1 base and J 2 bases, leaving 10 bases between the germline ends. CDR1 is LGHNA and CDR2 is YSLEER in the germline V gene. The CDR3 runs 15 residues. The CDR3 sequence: CASSQVGENTDTQYF. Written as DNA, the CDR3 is TGCGCCAGCAGCCAAGTCGGGGAGAACACAGATACGCAGTATTTT.

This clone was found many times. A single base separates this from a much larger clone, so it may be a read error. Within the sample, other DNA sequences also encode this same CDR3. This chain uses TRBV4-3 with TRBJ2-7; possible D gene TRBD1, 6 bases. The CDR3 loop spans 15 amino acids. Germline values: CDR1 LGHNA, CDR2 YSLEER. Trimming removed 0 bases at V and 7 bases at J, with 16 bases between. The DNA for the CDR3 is TGCGCCAGCAGCCAAGATGTCGGGCTGAGGGGGGAGCAGTACTTC. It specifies CASSQDVGLRGEQYF.

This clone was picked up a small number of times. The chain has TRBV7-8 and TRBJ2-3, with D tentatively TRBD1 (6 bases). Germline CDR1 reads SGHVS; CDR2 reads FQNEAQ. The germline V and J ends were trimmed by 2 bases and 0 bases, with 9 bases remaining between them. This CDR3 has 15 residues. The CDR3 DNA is TGTGCCAGCAGCTTAACAACAGGGAGCACAGATACGCAGTATTTT. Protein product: CASSLTTGSTDTQYF. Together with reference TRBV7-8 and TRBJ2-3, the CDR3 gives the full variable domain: GAGVSQSPRYKVAKRGQDVALRCDPISGHVSLFWYQQALGQGPEFLTYFQNEAQLDKSGLPSDRFFAERPEGSVSTLKIQRTQQEDSAVYLCASSLTTGSTDTQYFGPGTRLTVL.

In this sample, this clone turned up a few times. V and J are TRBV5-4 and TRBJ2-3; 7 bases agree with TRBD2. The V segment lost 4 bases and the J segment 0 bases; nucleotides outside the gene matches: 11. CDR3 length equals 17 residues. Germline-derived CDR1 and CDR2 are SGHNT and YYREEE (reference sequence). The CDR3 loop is CASSRGGSYGSTDTQYF. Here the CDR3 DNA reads TGTGCCAGCAGCCGCGGCGGGAGTTATGGGAGCACAGATACGCAGTATTTT.

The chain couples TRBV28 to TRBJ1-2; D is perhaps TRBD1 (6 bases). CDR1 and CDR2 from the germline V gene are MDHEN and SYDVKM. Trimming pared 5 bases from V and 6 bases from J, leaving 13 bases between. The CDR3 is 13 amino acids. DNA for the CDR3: TGTGCCAGCAGTCTAACGTACAGGGATGGCTACACCTTC. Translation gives CASSLTYRDGYTF.

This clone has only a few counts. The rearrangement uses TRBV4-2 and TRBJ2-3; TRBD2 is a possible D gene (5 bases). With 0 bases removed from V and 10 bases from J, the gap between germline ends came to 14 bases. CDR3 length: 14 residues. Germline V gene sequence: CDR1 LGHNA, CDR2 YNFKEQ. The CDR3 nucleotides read TGTGCCAGCAGCCAAGAGACATCCGGAGGCCCGCAGTATTTT. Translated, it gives CASSQETSGGPQYF.

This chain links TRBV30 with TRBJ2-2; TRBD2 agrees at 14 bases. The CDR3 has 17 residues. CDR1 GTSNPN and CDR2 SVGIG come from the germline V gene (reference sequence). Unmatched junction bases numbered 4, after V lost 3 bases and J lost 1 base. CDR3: CAWRGTSGRGNTGELFF. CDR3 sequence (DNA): TGTGCCTGGAGGGGGACTAGCGGGAGAGGGAACACCGGGGAGCTGTTTTTT.

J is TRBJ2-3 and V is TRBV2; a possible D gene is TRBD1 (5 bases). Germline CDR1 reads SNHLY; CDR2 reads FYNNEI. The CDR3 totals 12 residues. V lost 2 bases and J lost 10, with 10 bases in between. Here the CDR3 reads CASSEWGMSQYF. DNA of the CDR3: TGTGCCAGCAGTGAATGGGGCATGTCGCAGTATTTT.

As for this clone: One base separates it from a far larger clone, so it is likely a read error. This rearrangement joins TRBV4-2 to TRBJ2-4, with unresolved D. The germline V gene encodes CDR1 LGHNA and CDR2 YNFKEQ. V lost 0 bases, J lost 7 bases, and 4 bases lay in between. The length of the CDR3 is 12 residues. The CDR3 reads CASSQDRNIQYF. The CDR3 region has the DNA TGTGCCAGCAGCCAAGATAGGAACATTCAGTACTTC.

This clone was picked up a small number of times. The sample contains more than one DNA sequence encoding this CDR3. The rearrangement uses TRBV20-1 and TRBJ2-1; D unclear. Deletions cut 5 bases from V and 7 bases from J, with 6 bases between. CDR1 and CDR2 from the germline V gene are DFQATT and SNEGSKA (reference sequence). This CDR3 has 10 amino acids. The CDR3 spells CSALRNEQFF. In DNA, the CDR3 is TGCAGTGCTCTACGGAATGAGCAGTTCTTC.

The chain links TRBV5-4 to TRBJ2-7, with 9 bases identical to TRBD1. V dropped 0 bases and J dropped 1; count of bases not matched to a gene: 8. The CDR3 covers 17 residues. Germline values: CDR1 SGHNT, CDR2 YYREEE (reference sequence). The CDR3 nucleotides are TGTGCCAGCAGCTTGGATTTGACAGGGGGTAATTCCTACGAGCAGTACTTC. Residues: CASSLDLTGGNSYEQYF.

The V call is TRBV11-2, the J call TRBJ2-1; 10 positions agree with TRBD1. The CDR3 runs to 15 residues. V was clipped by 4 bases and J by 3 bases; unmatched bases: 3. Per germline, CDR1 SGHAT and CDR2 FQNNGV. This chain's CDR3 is CASSSDRGHYNEQFF. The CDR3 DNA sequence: TGTGCCAGCAGCTCAGACAGGGGGCACTACAATGAGCAGTTCTTC.

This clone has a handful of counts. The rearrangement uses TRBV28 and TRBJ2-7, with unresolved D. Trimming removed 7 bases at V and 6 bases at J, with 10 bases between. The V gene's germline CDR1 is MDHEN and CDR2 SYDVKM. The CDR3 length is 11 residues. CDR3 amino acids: CASTSGSEQYF. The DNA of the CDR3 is TGTGCCAGCACCTCCGGCTCCGAGCAGTACTTC. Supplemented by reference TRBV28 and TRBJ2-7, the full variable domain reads DVKVTQSSRYLVKRTGEKVFLECVQDMDHENMFWYRQDPGLGLRLIYFSYDVKMKEKGDIPEGYSVSREKKERFSLILESASTNQTSMYLCASTSGSEQYFGPGTRLTVT.

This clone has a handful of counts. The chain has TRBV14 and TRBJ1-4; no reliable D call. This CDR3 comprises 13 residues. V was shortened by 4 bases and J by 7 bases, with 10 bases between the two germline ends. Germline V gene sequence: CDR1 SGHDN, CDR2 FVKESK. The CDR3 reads CASSRAQGEKLFF. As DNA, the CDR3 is TGTGCCAGCAGCCGGGCCCAAGGTGAAAAACTGTTTTTT. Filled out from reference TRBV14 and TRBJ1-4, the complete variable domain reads EAGVTQFPSHSVIEKGQTVTLRCDPISGHDNLYWYRRVMGKEIKFLLHFVKESKQDESGMPNNRFLAERTGGTYSTLKVQPAELEDSGVYFCASSRAQGEKLFFGSGTQLSVL.

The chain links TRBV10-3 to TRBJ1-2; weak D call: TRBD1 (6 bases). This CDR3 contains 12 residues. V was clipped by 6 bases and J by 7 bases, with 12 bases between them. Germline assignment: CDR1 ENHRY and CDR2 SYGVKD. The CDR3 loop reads CAISAAGVGYTF. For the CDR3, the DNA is TGTGCCATCAGCGCCGCAGGGGTTGGCTACACCTTC.

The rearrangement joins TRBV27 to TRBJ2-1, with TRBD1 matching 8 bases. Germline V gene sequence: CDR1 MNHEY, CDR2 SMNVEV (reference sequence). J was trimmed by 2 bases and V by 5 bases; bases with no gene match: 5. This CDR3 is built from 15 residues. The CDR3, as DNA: TGTGCCAGCAGTAGACCGACAGGGGCCTACAATGAGCAGTTCTTC. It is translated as CASSRPTGAYNEQFF.